The 9 T cell receptor beta chains below all came from one sample that was sequenced in a study of human T cells and chemical hapten exposure. Time point: pre-sensitization, week 0. Regarding treatment: therapeutic diphenylcyclopropenone sensitization with weekly scalp DPC. TCRdb recomputed calls from the RACE reads with MiXCR, one row per CDR3 protein. The sample shows about 92,000 distinct CDR3 sequences, 9.6% of them seen only once. Here the sequenced sample was whole blood, taken in connection with sensitization to the hapten diphenylcyclopropenone (DPC). These receptors were taken from a woman aged 40 to 50 with alopecia areata. Some clones in this sample may be carry-over from other donors' samples.

This rearrangement joins TRBV6-5 to TRBJ2-7, with D possibly TRBD2 on 7 matching bases. Trimming removed 3 bases from V and 2 bases from J, with 20 bases in between. The CDR3 covers 17 residues. The V gene's germline CDR1 is MNHEY and CDR2 SVGAGI. CDR3 in amino acids: CASSYAFGGEGAYEQYF. CDR3 nucleotides: TGTGCCAGCAGTTATGCCTTCGGCGGGGAGGGGGCCTACGAGCAGTACTTC.

The J gene is TRBJ2-3, the V gene TRBV19; TRBD1 or TRBD2 may be the D gene (5 bases each). Per germline, CDR1 LNHDA and CDR2 SQIVND (reference sequence). Deletions cut 6 bases from V and 6 bases from J, with 19 bases between. The CDR3 totals 15 residues. CDR3 nucleotides: TGTGCCAGTAGACCTACAGGATTTCCGGGGGATACGCAGTATTTT. This sequence encodes CASRPTGFPGDTQYF.

This clonotype has a count of ten or more. The chain couples TRBV20-1 to TRBJ1-1; D gene uncertain. The V and J ends lost 5 bases and 2 bases respectively, with 15 bases between them. The CDR3 spans 14 residues. Germline V gene sequence: CDR1 DFQATT, CDR2 SNEGSKA (reference sequence). CDR3 bases: TGCAGTGCTTCCGAGGACTCTACCAACACTGAAGCTTTCTTT. Translation: CSASEDSTNTEAFF.

V usage is TRBV6-5 and J usage is TRBJ2-1; D could derive from TRBD1 or TRBD2 (5 bases each). The CDR3 is 15 amino acids. The germline V gene has CDR1 MNHEY and CDR2 SVGAGI. V shed 4 bases and J shed 6 bases, with 16 bases lying between them. The CDR3 coding sequence is TGTGCCAGCAGTTTGCGGGCCAGGGTAGTCAATGAGCAGTTCTTC. Residues: CASSLRARVVNEQFF.

This clonotype was recorded at least ten times. The chain is built from TRBV7-2 and TRBJ1-2, with 7 bases that match TRBD1. The V and J ends lost 0 bases and 5 bases, in that order; junction bases with no gene match: 3. CDR3 length: 14 amino acids. The germline CDR1 and CDR2 sequences are SGHTA and FQGNSA. CDR3 region: CASSLAGRGYGYTF. The CDR3 bases are TGTGCCAGCAGCTTAGCCGGCAGGGGGTATGGCTACACCTTC.

This clonotype was recorded a few times. The chain employs TRBV4-1 and TRBJ1-6, with D possibly matching TRBD1 (5 bases). The CDR3 contains 15 residues. Germline V gene lookup returns CDR1 MGHRA and CDR2 YSYEKL. The germline V and J ends were trimmed by 3 bases and 8 bases, with 14 bases remaining between them. CDR3 nucleotides: TGCGCCAGCAGCCAGGGGCTCGCGGGTTATTCACCCCTCCACTTT. Protein sequence: CASSQGLAGYSPLHF.

This clonotype appeared many times. The chain couples TRBV7-9 to TRBJ2-3, with D perhaps matching TRBD2 (6 bases). V lost 9 bases and J lost 1, with 14 bases in between. The germline V gene encodes CDR1 SEHNR and CDR2 FQNEAQ (reference sequence). The CDR3 spans 14 residues. CDR3 region: CASPGGAGTDTQYF. In DNA form, the CDR3 reads TGTGCCAGTCCCGGAGGGGCGGGCACAGATACGCAGTATTTT.

At least ten counts were recorded for this clonotype. The chain joins TRBV20-1 to TRBJ1-4, with D uncertain. The length of the CDR3 is 13 residues. With 5 bases removed from V and 5 bases from J, the gap between germline ends came to 12 bases. Germline CDR1 DFQATT, CDR2 SNEGSKA (reference sequence). The CDR3 DNA is TGCAGTGCTCCCGGCGTCCCGAATGAAAAACTGTTTTTT. Translated: CSAPGVPNEKLFF.

A few counts support this clonotype. The V and J genes are TRBV28 and TRBJ1-2; 8 nucleotides line up with TRBD1. CDR3 size: 14 residues. V was pared by 4 bases and J by 2 bases, with 3 bases of the junction left unmatched. CDR1 is MDHEN and CDR2 is SYDVKM in the germline V gene. The CDR3 region is CASSSDRANYGYTF. The CDR3 nucleotides read TGTGCCAGCAGTTCGGACAGGGCCAACTATGGCTACACCTTC.